One sample yielded the 16 T cell receptor beta chains listed below, sequenced in a study of blood T cell repertoires in COVID-19. Some clones are missing from TCRdb's copy, which holds only in-frame ones; the method was immunoSEQ multiplex PCR. The sample carries about 68,000 clones, around 85% recorded once. The sequenced sample consisted of peripheral blood. These receptors were taken from an older woman with acute or convalescent COVID-19.

The genes are TRBV6-2 or TRBV6-3 and TRBJ1-5; D unresolved. The germline V and J ends were trimmed by 6 bases and 10 bases, with 16 bases remaining between them. The CDR3 loop spans 13 amino acids. Germline values: CDR1 MNHEY, CDR2 SVGEGT. The CDR3 DNA reads as TGTGCCAGCAGCAGTCAGTGGTCAGGTCCCCAGCATTTT. Residues: CASSSQWSGPQHF.

This chain connects TRBV11-1 to TRBJ2-3; TRBD2 matches 14 bases. The CDR3 contains 15 residues. The germline gives CDR1 SGHAT, CDR2 FQDESV (reference sequence). The trim removed 5 bases at V and 5 bases at J, leaving 3 bases unmatched. The CDR3 region is CASSVTSGRGDTQYF. CDR3 nucleotide sequence: TGTGCCAGCAGCGTGACTAGCGGGAGGGGAGATACGCAGTATTTT.

The rearrangement links TRBV20-1 to TRBJ1-2; unclear D gene. This CDR3 region has 10 residues. V shed 1 base and J shed 8 bases, with 5 bases lying between them. CDR1 and CDR2 (germline): DFQATT, SNEGSKA (reference sequence). CDR3 sequence: CSARGEGYTF. For the CDR3, the DNA is TGCAGTGCTAGAGGAGAAGGCTACACCTTC.

The gene calls are TRBV6-1 and TRBJ2-1; D not certain. The ends were cut back, 2 bases at V and 7 bases at J, with 15 bases in the middle. The length of the CDR3 is 15 residues. CDR1 is MNHNS and CDR2 is SASEGT in the germline V gene. The CDR3 DNA is TGTGCCAGCAGTGAATTGAAGTACCGCGATAATGAGCAGTTCTTC. Protein product: CASSELKYRDNEQFF.

The chain links TRBV19 to TRBJ1-5; no reliable D call. The CDR3 covers 16 residues. Germline assignment: CDR1 LNHDA and CDR2 SQIVND (reference sequence). Trimming left V 2 bases short and J 2 bases short, with 13 bases between. Here the CDR3 reads CASSISVLGGNQPQHF. The CDR3 nucleotides read TGTGCCAGTAGTATATCGGTATTGGGAGGCAATCAGCCCCAGCATTTT.

The J gene is TRBJ2-7, the V gene TRBV5-5; D unclear. The germline V gene has CDR1 SGHKS and CDR2 YYEKEE (reference sequence). V was pared by 2 bases and J by 6 bases, with 24 bases between. CDR3 size: 17 residues. The CDR3 DNA follows: TGTGCCAGCAGCTTAGAAGTCAGATCAAATTTTCCTCCCGAGCAGTACTTC. Its protein is CASSLEVRSNFPPEQYF.

The chain couples TRBV28 to TRBJ1-5; 7 positions match TRBD1. V lost 2 bases to trimming and J lost 5 bases; unmatched junction nucleotides: 12. The CDR3 loop spans 17 amino acids. In germline, CDR1 is MDHEN, CDR2 SYDVKM. The CDR3 spells CASSLNNEGALDQPQHF. DNA for the CDR3: TGTGCCAGCAGTTTAAATAATGAGGGGGCGCTTGATCAGCCCCAGCATTTT.

This clone was seen just once. This rearrangement joins TRBV18 to TRBJ2-7; weak D call: TRBD2 (5 bases). V gave up 4 bases and J gave up 3 bases, with 13 bases separating them. CDR1 is KGHSH, CDR2 LQKENI, per germline. The CDR3 is 14 amino acids. The CDR3 is CASSRGLGDYEQYF. The CDR3 bases are TGTGCCAGCTCACGCGGACTGGGAGACTACGAGCAGTACTTC.

This clone was counted a few times. The chain joins TRBV7-8 to TRBJ1-1; 10 bases are a match to TRBD1. The J segment lost 5 bases and the V segment lost 5 bases, leaving 5 bases of the junction unmatched. This CDR3 is 14 amino acids long. The germline V gene encodes CDR1 SGHVS and CDR2 FQNEAQ. CDR3 loop: CASSPDRGQTEAFF. In nucleotides, the CDR3 is TGTGCCAGCAGCCCTGACAGGGGGCAAACTGAAGCTTTCTTT. Variable domain in full (rest from reference TRBV7-8 and TRBJ1-1): GAGVSQSPRYKVAKRGQDVALRCDPISGHVSLFWYQQALGQGPEFLTYFQNEAQLDKSGLPSDRFFAERPEGSVSTLKIQRTQQEDSAVYLCASSPDRGQTEAFFGQGTRLTVV.

V usage is TRBV6-5 and J usage is TRBJ1-6; no firm D call. Trimming took off 4 bases at V and 10 bases at J, with 8 bases between the two ends. Per germline, CDR1 MNHEY and CDR2 SVGAGI. There are 12 residues in the CDR3. For the CDR3, the DNA is TGTGCCAGCAGTTGGGTCGGGTCACCCCTCCACTTT. Translation gives CASSWVGSPLHF.

V and J are TRBV30 and TRBJ1-2; D not resolved. Trimming cost V 2 bases and J 4 bases, with 11 bases left between them. The CDR3 spans 13 residues. Germline V gene data show CDR1 as GTSNPN and CDR2 as SVGIG (reference sequence). The CDR3 region is CAWSLGSLYGYTF. CDR3 DNA: TGTGCCTGGAGTTTGGGCAGTCTCTATGGCTACACCTTC.

Many counts were recorded for this clone. V usage is TRBV11-2 and J usage is TRBJ2-7, with D maybe TRBD2 (6 bases). Deletions cut 5 bases from V and 7 bases from J, with 15 bases between. Germline V gene data show CDR1 as SGHAT and CDR2 as FQNNGV. This CDR3 contains 13 residues. This chain's CDR3 is CASSRDFLREQYF. The DNA of the CDR3 is TGTGCCAGCAGCCGGGACTTCCTCCGGGAGCAGTACTTC. The full variable domain, completed using reference TRBV11-2 and TRBJ2-7, is EAGVAQSPRYKIIEKRQSVAFWCNPISGHATLYWYQQILGQGPKLLIQFQNNGVVDDSQLPKDRFSAERLKGVDSTLKIQPAKLEDSAVYLCASSRDFLREQYFGPGTRLTVT.

V usage is TRBV3-1 (or the pseudogene TRBV3-2) and J usage is TRBJ2-1; TRBD1 matches 11 bases. The germline CDR1 and CDR2 sequences are LGHDT and YNNKEL (reference sequence). The V segment lost 4 bases and the J segment 9 bases; nucleotides outside the gene matches: 14. The CDR3 loop spans 17 amino acids. The CDR3 DNA follows: TGTGCCAGCAGCCCAAGTTATGGGACAGGGGGTGACGGTGAGCAGTTCTTC. Translation gives CASSPSYGTGGDGEQFF.

This clone came up a few times. Within the sample, other DNA sequences also encode this same CDR3. The CDR3 loop reads CASSIGLAMETQYF. The CDR3 coding sequence is TGTGCCAGTAGTATAGGACTAGCAATGGAGACCCAGTACTTC. The chain carries TRBV19 and TRBJ2-5; 7 bases line up with TRBD2. The CDR3 length is 14 residues. CDR1 LNHDA and CDR2 SQIVND come from the germline V gene (reference sequence). V was pared by 1 base and J by 5 bases, with 4 bases of the junction left unmatched.

The chain recombines TRBV18 with TRBJ1-3, with TRBD1 matching 8 bases. The germline gives CDR1 KGHSH, CDR2 LQKENI. Germline trimming cut 3 bases from V and 0 bases from J; bases unmatched to any gene: 7. The CDR3 contains 17 residues. This CDR3 is CASSPDRGRSSGNTIYF. As DNA, the CDR3 is TGTGCCAGCTCACCCGACAGGGGAAGGAGCTCTGGAAACACCATATATTTT.

The V call is TRBV7-3, the J call TRBJ2-3; tentatively, D is TRBD1 (5 bases). The CDR3 has 15 residues. CDR1 and CDR2 from the germline V gene are SGHTA and FQGTGA. The V end was cut by 4 bases, the J end by 5 bases, with 16 bases between. The CDR3 here is CASSSYGALGDTQYF. The DNA for the CDR3 is TGTGCCAGCAGCTCATATGGGGCCCTAGGAGATACGCAGTATTTT.